Given below is one T cell receptor beta chain in context. Its antigen is currently unknown. Unique molecular identifiers featured in how the TCRbeta library was prepared. MiXCR was run by TCRdb on the PCR reads, yielding one entry per CDR3 protein. The sample lists approximately 1,000,000 distinct CDR3 sequences, around 30% occurring once. The V segment lost 0 bases and the J segment 10 bases; nucleotides outside the gene matches: 11. CDR3 length: 16 residues. From germline, CDR1 is LGHDT and CDR2 YNNKEL (reference sequence). The sample is drawn from a study of T-cell reconstitution after alpha-beta-depleted transplantation in children. General study results and limits: Newly produced T cells mostly accounted for T-cell counts and diversity one year post-transplant. Approximately two months post-transplant, alpha-beta T cells reportedly originated from several hundred expanded graft clones. Where some patients showed high TCRbeta diversity at day 60, it came from recipient T cells and thymic progenitors that had survived.

The sample was PBMCs, mostly from graft donor cells, taken 360 days after TCRalphabeta/CD19-depleted stem cell transplant. This clonotype originated in a boy younger than two who had a stem cell transplant for SCID, so the T cells may come from the graft donor. This chain links TRBV3-1 with TRBJ2-1, with 8 bases lining up with TRBD2. This chain's CDR3 is CASSQDLGLASWEQFF. CDR3 DNA: TGTGCCAGCAGCCAAGATCTCGGACTAGCATCCTGGGAGCAGTTCTTC.